These 4 T cell receptor beta chains came from one sample sequenced in a study of post-analysis software for immune sequencing data. The antigens these receptors bind are not known. Broader study findings: Elevated frequency relative to controls characterized several TRBV segments in patients, TRBV5-6, TRBV5-1 and TRBV20-1 among them.

Libraries were made from TCR beta cDNA, and they carried unique molecular identifiers. MiXCR, run by TCRdb on the PCR reads, gives a single entry per CDR3 protein. The sample has roughly 180,000 distinct CDR3 sequences; approximately 28% are singletons. Material: blood. These receptor sequences come from a girl between 10 and 17 years old with multiple sclerosis.

The chain joins TRBV10-3 to TRBJ2-7, with D perhaps being TRBD1 or TRBD2 (5 bases each). Trimming took off 2 bases at V and 4 bases at J, with 15 bases between the two ends. This CDR3 has 15 amino acids. Germline values: CDR1 ENHRY, CDR2 SYGVKD. The CDR3 nucleotides read TGTGCCATCAGTGAGGGATCCAGGGACGGTTACGAGCAGTACTTC. Encoded protein: CAISEGSRDGYEQYF.

Turning to this clonotype: A much larger clone lies a single base off, so this may be a read error. The chain joins TRBV4-1 to TRBJ2-1, with D maybe TRBD2 (9 bases). Trimming cost V 4 bases and J 7 bases, with 20 bases left between them. The germline gives CDR1 MGHRA, CDR2 YSYEKL. CDR3 length: 16 residues. CDR3 coding DNA: TGCGCCAGCAGCCTACAGGGGGTAGCGGGAGTAAATGAGCAGTTCTTC. Its translation is CASSLQGVAGVNEQFF.

This clonotype was detected ten times or more. The V gene is TRBV5-1, the J gene TRBJ1-4; D remains ambiguous. This CDR3 comprises 15 residues. Trimming removed 1 base from V and 8 bases from J, with 15 bases in between. The germline gives CDR1 SGHRS, CDR2 YFSETQ. CDR3 region: CASSLSSWVTEKLFF. The CDR3 DNA is TGCGCCAGCAGCTTGTCGTCGTGGGTTACCGAAAAACTGTTTTTT. Complete variable domain (other parts from reference TRBV5-1 and TRBJ1-4): KAGVTQTPRYLIKTRGQQVTLSCSPISGHRSVSWYQQTPGQGLQFLFEYFSETQRNKGNFPGRFSGRQFSNSRSEMNVSTLELGDSALYLCASSLSSWVTEKLFFGSGTQLSVL.

This clonotype was picked up many times. The chain has TRBV10-2 and TRBJ2-7, with D perhaps TRBD1 (6 bases). The CDR3 has 16 amino acids. Germline V gives CDR1 WSHSY, CDR2 SAAADI. The germline V and J ends were trimmed by 6 bases and 0 bases, with 18 bases remaining between them. This CDR3 reads CASSPWDKLDSYEQYF. CDR3 nucleotides: TGCGCCAGCAGCCCCTGGGACAAACTAGACTCCTACGAGCAGTACTTC.